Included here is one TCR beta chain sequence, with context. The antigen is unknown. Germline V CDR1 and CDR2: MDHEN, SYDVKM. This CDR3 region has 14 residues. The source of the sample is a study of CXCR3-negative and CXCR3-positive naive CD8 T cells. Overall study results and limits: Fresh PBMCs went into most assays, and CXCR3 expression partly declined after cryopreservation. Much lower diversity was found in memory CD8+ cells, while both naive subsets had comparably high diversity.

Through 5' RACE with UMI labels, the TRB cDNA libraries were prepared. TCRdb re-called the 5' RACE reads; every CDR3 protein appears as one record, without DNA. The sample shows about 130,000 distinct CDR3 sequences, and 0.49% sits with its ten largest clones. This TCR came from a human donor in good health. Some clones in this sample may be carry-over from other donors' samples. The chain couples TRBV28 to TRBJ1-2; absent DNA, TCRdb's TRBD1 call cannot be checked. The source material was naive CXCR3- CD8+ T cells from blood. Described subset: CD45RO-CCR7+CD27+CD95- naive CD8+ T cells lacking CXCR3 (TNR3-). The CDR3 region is CASSRPGTGNGYTF.